This entry is about one TCR beta chain. What it binds is not known. V lost 4 bases to trimming and J lost 0 bases; unmatched junction nucleotides: 8. Germline CDR1 and CDR2: MNHEY and SMNVEV (reference sequence). The CDR3 sequence is 16 residues long. The PCR ran on 60 Vbeta and 13 Jbeta primers. Assay used: immunoSEQ multiplex PCR; TCRdb lists only in-frame clones, some missing. The sample contains 150,000 to 200,000 clones, around 80% of which appear only once. The data originate from a study of cytomegalovirus exposure and HLA in healthy donors. Study-wide results and caveats: It was shown in a later analysis that HLA-associated TCR beta chains were more clonally expanded than other, equally common chains. TCR beta sequences numbering around 15,000 were associated with HLA alleles at 0.05 false discovery rate in a later analysis. Cytomegalovirus association was assigned to approximately 160 TCR beta chains.

The chain links TRBV27 to TRBJ1-1; 7 nucleotides match TRBD1. Sequencing was done on a sample of PBMCs. This clonotype was obtained from a woman younger than 45 in good health and CMV-seropositive. CDR3 region: CASSYQSGQLNTEAFF. In nucleotides, the CDR3 is TGTGCCAGCAGTTACCAATCGGGACAGCTGAACACTGAAGCTTTCTTT.